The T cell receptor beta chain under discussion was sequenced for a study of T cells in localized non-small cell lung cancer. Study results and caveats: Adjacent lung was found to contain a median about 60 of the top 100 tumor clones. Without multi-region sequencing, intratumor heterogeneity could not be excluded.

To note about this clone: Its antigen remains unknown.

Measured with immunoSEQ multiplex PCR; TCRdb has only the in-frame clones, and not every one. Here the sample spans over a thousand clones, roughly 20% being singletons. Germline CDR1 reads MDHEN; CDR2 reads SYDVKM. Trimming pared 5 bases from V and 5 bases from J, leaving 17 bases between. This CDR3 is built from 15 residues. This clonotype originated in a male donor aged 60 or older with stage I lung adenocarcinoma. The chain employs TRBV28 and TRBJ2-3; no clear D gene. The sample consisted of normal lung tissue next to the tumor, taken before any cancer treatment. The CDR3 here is CASSVSGSFQDTQYF. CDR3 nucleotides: TGTGCCAGCAGTGTCTCCGGGTCCTTCCAAGATACGCAGTATTTT.